Listed below are T cell receptor beta chains from one sample, sequenced in a study of graft-versus-host responses after intestinal transplantation. The data were produced by immunoSEQ multiplex PCR, yet TCRdb's version contains in-frame clones alone and is incomplete. This table has 75,000 to 100,000 clones, around 93% appearing once. No cognate antigen is known for these TCRs. This specimen was unstimulated CD8+ T cells sorted from spleen or lymph node cells, taken before intestinal transplant. The receptor source for this set is a human donor who received an intestinal transplant. Each CDR3 is given with its conserved first and last residue. Each record gives: clone size, D gene, V gene, J gene, CDR3 DNA, CDR3 protein. D genes are given only for firm matches. Size is omitted from some rows. Given values are once, few, many or a class for expanded clones.

abundance: -; d_gene: -; v_gene: TRBV11-2; j_gene: TRBJ2-1; CDR3nt: TGTGCCAGCAGCTTATCAGGGTACAATGAGCAGTTCTTC; CDR3aa: CASSLSGYNEQFF
abundance: -; d_gene: TRBD2; v_gene: TRBV30; j_gene: TRBJ2-7; CDR3nt: TGTGCCTGGTGTCCGGGGGGCTACGAGCAGTACTTC; CDR3aa: CAWCPGGYEQYF
abundance: -; d_gene: -; v_gene: TRBV6-1; j_gene: TRBJ2-5; CDR3nt: TGTGCCAGCAGGACTAGGGGACAAGAGACCCAGTACTTC; CDR3aa: CASRTRGQETQYF
abundance: -; d_gene: TRBD2; v_gene: TRBV5-1; j_gene: TRBJ2-7; CDR3nt: TGCGCCAGCAGACTAGCGGGATTCTACGAGCAGTACTTC; CDR3aa: CASRLAGFYEQYF
abundance: -; d_gene: TRBD2; v_gene: TRBV4-3; j_gene: TRBJ2-5; CDR3nt: TGCGCCAGCAGCCAAGGGACTAGTAAAGAGACCCAGTACTTC; CDR3aa: CASSQGTSKETQYF
abundance: -; d_gene: -; v_gene: TRBV2; j_gene: TRBJ2-7; CDR3nt: TGTGCCGGGGGGGAGGACAGCTACTACGAGCAGTACTTC; CDR3aa: CAGGEDSYYEQYF
abundance: -; d_gene: TRBD1; v_gene: TRBV6-5; j_gene: TRBJ1-1; CDR3nt: TGTGCCAGCAGTTACCGGACAGGGTATGGAGAAGCTTTCTTT; CDR3aa: CASSYRTGYGEAFF
abundance: -; d_gene: -; v_gene: TRBV7-9; j_gene: TRBJ1-1; CDR3nt: TGTGCCAGCAGCTACGAGGGGGGGACTGAAGCTTTCTTT; CDR3aa: CASSYEGGTEAFF
abundance: -; d_gene: -; v_gene: TRBV6-5; j_gene: TRBJ2-5; CDR3nt: TGTGCCAGCAGTTTCACGACTAGTGGAGAGACCCAGTACTTC; CDR3aa: CASSFTTSGETQYF
abundance: -; d_gene: TRBD2; v_gene: TRBV7-2; j_gene: TRBJ2-1; CDR3nt: TGTGCCAGCAGCTTAGAAAATCTAGCGGGGGGCGGGTTTTACAATGAGCAGTTCTTC; CDR3aa: CASSLENLAGGGFYNEQFF
abundance: once; d_gene: -; v_gene: TRBV27; j_gene: TRBJ2-7; CDR3nt: TGTGCCAGCAGTTCGACAGGATACGAGCAGTACTTC; CDR3aa: CASSSTGYEQYF
abundance: -; d_gene: -; v_gene: TRBV6-5; j_gene: TRBJ1-6; CDR3nt: TGTGCCAGCAGTTACCCAGGATATAATTCACCCCTCCACTTT; CDR3aa: CASSYPGYNSPLHF
abundance: -; d_gene: TRBD1; v_gene: TRBV11-2; j_gene: TRBJ1-2; CDR3nt: TGTGCCAGCAGCACAGGGGGGGGGCCAAACTATGGCTACACCTTC; CDR3aa: CASSTGGGPNYGYTF